A single sample gave rise to the 30 T cell receptor beta chains below, sequenced in a study of blood T cells in healthy people across ages. A second PCR of 7 to 11 cycles used a sample-barcoded 5' primer and a J-beta primer mix. TCRdb reprocessed the 5' RACE reads with MiXCR, giving one entry per CDR3 protein. The sample carries 1.5 million to 2 million distinct CDR3 sequences, around half recorded once. Sequencing was done on a sample of blood. All receptors come from a middle-aged woman in good health.

This clonotype was observed a few times. This chain connects TRBV6-2 or TRBV6-3 to TRBJ2-7; D ambiguous. Germline CDR1 reads MNHEY; CDR2 reads SVGEGT. The length of the CDR3 is 14 residues. The germline V and J ends were trimmed by 1 base and 2 bases, with 9 bases remaining between them. The CDR3 nucleotides read TGTGCCAGCAGTTACTTACCAGGTACCTACGAGCAGTACTTC. It encodes CASSYLPGTYEQYF.

As DNA, the CDR3 is TGTGCCAGCAGTATACCGGGACAGGGGGCTGGGGCCAACGTCCTGACTTTC. This gives the protein CASSIPGQGAGANVLTF. This chain uses TRBV25-1 with TRBJ2-6; 11 nucleotides align to TRBD1. The CDR3 runs 17 residues. Germline CDR1 is MGHDK and CDR2 is SYGVNS. V lost 5 bases and J lost 2; bases outside the gene matches: 5.

This clonotype was recorded a few times. The V call is TRBV27, the J call TRBJ1-6; D not certain. V gave up 10 bases and J gave up 6 bases, with 16 bases separating them. The CDR3 consists of 14 residues. Looked up from germline, CDR1 is MNHEY and CDR2 is SMNVEV (reference sequence). CDR3 amino acids: CATSGEGFNSPLHF. CDR3 DNA sequence: TGTGCCACCTCCGGCGAGGGTTTTAATTCACCCCTCCACTTT.

J is TRBJ2-4 and V is TRBV5-6; TRBD1 matches at 7 bases. CDR3 size: 16 residues. The ends lost 2 bases at V and 0 bases at J; junction bases unmatched: 5. Per germline, CDR1 SGHDT and CDR2 YYEEEE. The CDR3 DNA is TGTGCCAGCAGCTTAACAGGGGCTACAGCCAAAAACATTCAGTACTTC. Translating it yields CASSLTGATAKNIQYF.

The chain combines TRBV3-1 with TRBJ2-5; TRBD1 matches at 10 bases. Per germline, CDR1 LGHDT and CDR2 YNNKEL (reference sequence). The CDR3 totals 16 residues. V was clipped by 6 bases and J by 0 bases; unmatched bases: 7. The CDR3 loop reads CASSFDRGRNQETQYF. The CDR3, as DNA: TGTGCCAGCAGTTTCGACAGGGGGCGAAACCAAGAGACCCAGTACTTC.

CDR3 nucleotide sequence: TGTGCCAGCAGCCTACTAGGGGCAGGTTTGAACACTGAAGCTTTCTTT. Translation: CASSLLGAGLNTEAFF. J is TRBJ1-1 and V is TRBV27, with D perhaps matching TRBD1 (5 bases). The ends were cut back, 6 bases at V and 0 bases at J, with 17 bases in the middle. The CDR3 sequence is 16 residues long. Germline-derived CDR1 and CDR2 are MNHEY and SMNVEV (reference sequence).

This sequence joins TRBV20-1 and TRBJ2-1; D not resolved. The CDR3 is 13 residues long. Trimming left V 6 bases short and J 2 bases short, with 11 bases between. The germline CDR1 and CDR2 sequences are DFQATT and SNEGSKA (reference sequence). In DNA form, the CDR3 reads TGCAGTGCAAGGACGGATCCCTACAATGAGCAGTTCTTC. Translated, it gives CSARTDPYNEQFF.

The chain carries TRBV9 and TRBJ2-5, with TRBD2 matching over 10 bases. V was pared by 4 bases and J by 2 bases, with 8 bases of the junction left unmatched. CDR1 is SGDLS, CDR2 YYNGEE, per germline. The CDR3 sequence is 16 residues long. The CDR3 loop is CASSNSASGGQETQYF. In DNA form, the CDR3 reads TGTGCCAGCAGCAACTCGGCTAGCGGGGGACAAGAGACCCAGTACTTC.

This clonotype was found a few times. V usage is TRBV11-2 and J usage is TRBJ2-4; D possibly matches TRBD1 or TRBD2 (5 bases each). The V and J ends lost 6 bases and 2 bases respectively, with 20 bases between them. This CDR3 is built from 17 residues. Per germline, CDR1 SGHAT and CDR2 FQNNGV. DNA of the CDR3: TGTGCCAGCAGATCCTTGACGGGGCAGGGACCCAAAAACATTCAGTACTTC. Encoded protein: CASRSLTGQGPKNIQYF.

The genes are TRBV24-1 and TRBJ2-5; possibly TRBD1 for D (5 bases). Per germline, CDR1 KGHDR and CDR2 SFDVKD. The CDR3 consists of 15 residues. Trimming cost V 4 bases and J 2 bases, with 13 bases left between them. The CDR3 loop reads CATSDPGREQETQYF. DNA of the CDR3: TGTGCCACCAGTGACCCTGGCAGGGAACAAGAGACCCAGTACTTC.

The chain has TRBV5-1 and TRBJ2-7, with 8 bases fitting TRBD1. Germline V CDR1 and CDR2: SGHRS, YFSETQ. With 4 bases clipped from V and 4 bases from J, the junction kept 7 bases outside the gene matches. This CDR3 has 14 residues. The CDR3 DNA reads TGCGCCAGCAGCCGACAGGGGATTCGATACGAGCAGTACTTC. This codes for CASSRQGIRYEQYF.

In its sample, this clonotype was seen a few times. V usage is TRBV15 and J usage is TRBJ2-5, with 8 bases aligning to TRBD2. The germline CDR1 and CDR2 sequences are LNHNV and YYDKDF (reference sequence). The CDR3 covers 16 residues. The V segment lost 5 bases and the J segment 1 base; nucleotides outside the gene matches: 9. The CDR3 here is CATSRRGGGPQETQYF. The CDR3 DNA is TGTGCCACCAGCCGCCGCGGCGGGGGGCCCCAAGAGACCCAGTACTTC.

The chain has TRBV29-1 and TRBJ2-1, with D perhaps being TRBD1 or TRBD2 (5 bases each). Germline CDR1 reads SQVTM; CDR2 reads ANQGSEA. The V end was cut by 6 bases, the J end by 1 base, with 22 bases between. This CDR3 spans 17 amino acids. The CDR3, as DNA: TGCAGCGTCGACACGTCCGGGGCGATGGGTTCCTACAATGAGCAGTTCTTC. Encoded protein: CSVDTSGAMGSYNEQFF.

Only a few counts were recorded for this clonotype. One junction end disagrees with the germline gene, perhaps due to a read error. The rearrangement joins TRBV7-7 to TRBJ2-5, with 7 bases that match TRBD1. Germline assignment: CDR1 SSHAT and CDR2 FNYEAQ (reference sequence). The CDR3 runs 18 residues. The CDR3 DNA reads TGTGCTAGCAGCCCGGGACCGACAGGGATTAGAGGACAAGAGACCCAGTACTTC. It translates to CASSPGPTGIRGQETQYF.

This chain connects TRBV7-9 to TRBJ1-4; D unresolved. This CDR3 region has 16 residues. Germline CDR1 SEHNR, CDR2 FQNEAQ (reference sequence). Trimming cost V 5 bases and J 10 bases, with 23 bases left between them. The CDR3 coding sequence is TGTGCCAGCAGCCCGGCGGGATCCGCGCCCCCACGAAAACTGTTTTTT. Protein sequence: CASSPAGSAPPRKLFF. Combining the CDR3 with reference TRBV7-9 and TRBJ1-4 gives the whole variable domain DTGVSQNPRHKITKRGQNVTFRCDPISEHNRLYWYRQTLGQGPEFLTYFQNEAQLEKSRLLSDRFSAERPKGSFSTLEIQRTEQGDSAMYLCASSPAGSAPPRKLFFGSGTQLSVL.

This clonotype has just a few counts. V usage is TRBV4-1 and J usage is TRBJ2-7, with D tentatively TRBD1 or TRBD2 (6 bases each). There are 16 residues in the CDR3. Between the trimmed V and J ends, which lost 0 bases and 0 bases, there was a span of 12 bases. The V gene's germline CDR1 is MGHRA and CDR2 YSYEKL. The CDR3 loop is CASSQEGGGGSYEQYF. The CDR3, as DNA: TGCGCCAGCAGCCAAGAAGGAGGAGGGGGCTCCTACGAGCAGTACTTC.

The chain uses TRBV6-5 and TRBJ1-6; 10 nucleotides agree with TRBD1. The CDR3 contains 14 residues. Germline assignment: CDR1 MNHEY and CDR2 SVGAGI. V lost 5 bases, J lost 10 bases, and 5 bases stayed unmatched. The CDR3 DNA reads as TGTGCCAGCAGTATCCGGGACAGGGGATCACCCCTCCACTTT. Translating it yields CASSIRDRGSPLHF.

In this sample, this clonotype turned up a few times. The chain carries TRBV29-1 and TRBJ2-1, with 10 bases identical to TRBD2. CDR1 SQVTM and CDR2 ANQGSEA come from the germline V gene. J lost 6 bases, V lost 3 bases, and 5 bases had no gene match. There are 14 residues in the CDR3. The DNA for the CDR3 is TGCAGCGTTGAGGAGGCTAGCGGGAGCAATGAGCAGTTCTTC. This gives the protein CSVEEASGSNEQFF.

J is TRBJ2-7 and V is TRBV6-2 or TRBV6-3; D is ambiguous. This CDR3 region has 14 residues. The germline gives CDR1 MNHEY, CDR2 SVGEGT. Trimming cost V 2 bases and J 4 bases, with 12 bases left between them. The CDR3 here is CASSYESGSYEQYF. In DNA form, the CDR3 reads TGTGCCAGCAGTTACGAGTCTGGGTCTTACGAGCAGTACTTC.

This chain joins TRBV20-1 and TRBJ2-1, with D possibly called TRBD1 or TRBD2 (5 bases each). Between the trimmed V and J ends, which lost 5 bases and 1 base, there was a span of 21 bases. The CDR3 consists of 17 residues. Looked up from germline, CDR1 is DFQATT and CDR2 is SNEGSKA (reference sequence). The DNA of the CDR3 is TGCAGTGCTGGGGACCCCCCGGGCAGCTCTTCCTACAATGAGCAGTTCTTC. Its protein is CSAGDPPGSSSYNEQFF.

V is TRBV5-5 and J is TRBJ2-1, with 11 bases that match TRBD2. The CDR3 runs to 16 residues. V shed 3 bases and J 2 bases; nucleotides not matched to a gene: 4. Germline V gene sequence: CDR1 SGHKS, CDR2 YYEKEE (reference sequence). For the CDR3, the DNA is TGTGCCAGCAGCTCGGGACTAGCGGTTGCCTACAATGAGCAGTTCTTC. It specifies CASSSGLAVAYNEQFF.

This sequence joins TRBV20-1 and TRBJ2-1; D is perhaps TRBD1 or TRBD2 (5 bases each). The germline V and J ends were trimmed by 0 bases and 2 bases, with 11 bases remaining between them. The CDR3 has 15 amino acids. Per germline, CDR1 DFQATT and CDR2 SNEGSKA (reference sequence). CDR3 amino acids: CSARDGLDTYNEQFF. The CDR3 DNA follows: TGCAGTGCTAGAGACGGACTGGACACCTACAATGAGCAGTTCTTC.

The chain joins TRBV5-6 to TRBJ2-7; 9 bases map to TRBD2. Germline V lookup: CDR1 SGHDT, CDR2 YYEEEE. V lost 4 bases, J lost 0 bases, and 8 bases stayed unmatched. CDR3 length equals 16 residues. CDR3 sequence reads: CASSLLSGGSSYEQYF. CDR3 bases: TGTGCCAGCAGCCTCCTGAGCGGGGGGAGCTCCTACGAGCAGTACTTC.

The rearrangement uses TRBV5-1 and TRBJ2-5, with D perhaps matching TRBD2 (5 bases). The CDR3 sequence is 12 residues long. Trimming removed 1 base at V and 10 bases at J, with 11 bases between. Germline-derived CDR1 and CDR2 are SGHRS and YFSETQ. The CDR3 nucleotides are TGCGCCAGCAGCTTGAAGGAAGCGGACCAGTACTTC. Its translation: CASSLKEADQYF. The variable domain in full, completed from reference TRBV5-1 and TRBJ2-5, reads KAGVTQTPRYLIKTRGQQVTLSCSPISGHRSVSWYQQTPGQGLQFLFEYFSETQRNKGNFPGRFSGRQFSNSRSEMNVSTLELGDSALYLCASSLKEADQYFGPGTRLLVL.

The chain recombines TRBV4-3 with TRBJ2-3, with 12 bases matching TRBD2. The CDR3 is 16 amino acids. Germline V gene sequence: CDR1 LGHNA, CDR2 YSLEER. V lost 4 bases and J lost 6; bases outside the gene matches: 8. The chain's CDR3 is CASSPDWTSGKDTQYF. CDR3 nucleotides: TGCGCCAGCAGCCCCGACTGGACTAGCGGGAAGGATACGCAGTATTTT.

There are a few counts of this clonotype. The rearrangement joins TRBV7-2 to TRBJ2-7, with 7 nucleotides matching TRBD2. Trimming removed 0 bases from V and 2 bases from J; junction bases left unmatched: 10. CDR3 length: 17 residues. Germline loops: CDR1 SGHTA, CDR2 FQGNSA. In DNA form, the CDR3 reads TGTGCCAGCAGCTTAGCGCACGTGCGGGGGTTAACCTACGAGCAGTACTTC. Translated, it gives CASSLAHVRGLTYEQYF.

V gene TRBV5-5 combines with J gene TRBJ2-7, with TRBD1 matching over 7 bases. The CDR3 consists of 17 residues. After removal of 0 bases from V and 0 bases from J, the junction contained 9 bases not matched to a gene. The germline V gene has CDR1 SGHKS and CDR2 YYEKEE (reference sequence). The CDR3 DNA reads as TGTGCCAGCAGCTTGGCCCCGGGACAGCGCGGCTCCTACGAGCAGTACTTC. This sequence encodes CASSLAPGQRGSYEQYF.

V gene TRBV20-1 combines with J gene TRBJ2-3; D gene uncertain. Germline V lookup: CDR1 DFQATT, CDR2 SNEGSKA (reference sequence). The CDR3 has 15 amino acids. Deletions cut 2 bases from V and 6 bases from J, with 18 bases between. The CDR3 sequence: CSARPPDSPLDTQYF. The CDR3 DNA follows: TGCAGTGCTAGACCCCCGGATTCGCCCTTGGATACGCAGTATTTT.

This clonotype was observed a few times. V gene TRBV3-1 combines with J gene TRBJ2-3; 9 bases agree with TRBD2. This CDR3 spans 18 amino acids. V lost 4 bases to trimming and J lost 2 bases; unmatched junction nucleotides: 13. Germline V gives CDR1 LGHDT, CDR2 YNNKEL (reference sequence). CDR3 coding DNA: TGTGCCAGCAGCCCCACCAGAGGAGCGGGGGGCCACACAGATACGCAGTATTTT. This codes for CASSPTRGAGGHTDTQYF.

The chain recombines TRBV29-1 with TRBJ1-2; D is uncertain. Trimming stripped 5 bases from V and 6 bases from J, with 10 bases between. CDR1 is SQVTM and CDR2 is ANQGSEA in the germline V gene. The CDR3 has 11 amino acids. CDR3 bases: TGCAGCGTTCTTAGTGCTGATGGCTACACCTTC. Amino acids: CSVLSADGYTF.